This entry describes one T cell receptor beta chain. Ten or more counts support this clonotype. Its antigen has not been determined. Base quality data are lacking; no much larger clone is found one base away. At the junction V is shortened by 4 bases and J by 3 bases, with 13 bases in between. The CDR3 measures 13 amino acids from cysteine to phenylalanine. Only the CDR3 DNA stays, 39 bases, in frame from base 1. Via the germline V gene (reference sequence), CDR1 is DFQATT and CDR2 SNEGSKA. Stable Graves' hyperthyroidism was defined as no progression to ophthalmopathy during 18 months of follow-up. The hyperthyroidism patients were between 18 and 65 years old and newly diagnosed, with a disease duration of less than 2 months. Any patient with an uncontrolled infection, another autoimmune disease, pregnancy or lactation was excluded. Diagnoses were based on clinical symptoms, serum thyroxine and TRAb, thyroid ultrasound and orbital computed tomography. PBMCs were isolated from approximately 10 ml of fresh peripheral blood by Ficoll-Paque density gradient centrifugation. Total RNA was extracted with Trizol reagent, and quality was checked on an Agilent 2100 Bioanalyzer.

These data originate in a study of T cells in Graves' hyperthyroidism and ophthalmopathy (dated by TCRdb to the late 2010s). Regarding the complete study: Peripheral blood samples were taken at the time of initial diagnosis, prior to any treatment. Thyroid tissue and blood T-cell repertoires from more than five Graves' hyperthyroidism patients were also compared in the study. The 90 to 100 discovery patients were randomly split 7:3 into training and test sets. TCR V-J signatures able to tell the groups apart were searched for in a discovery cohort of approximately 95 patients, of whom fewer than 45 had Graves' ophthalmopathy and under 65 had stable Graves' hyperthyroidism. Whether ophthalmopathy could be predicted prospectively was tested in an independent validation cohort made up of under 20 hyperthyroidism patients plus 17 patients who later progressed to ophthalmopathy. The paper reports TCR Vbeta CDR3 sequencing of approximately 130 peripheral blood samples: 43 ophthalmopathy, approximately 74 hyperthyroidism and around 17 progressor patients. After sampling, hyperthyroidism patients received methimazole starting at 30 mg daily, and ophthalmopathy patients received high-dose intravenous methylprednisolone. General study outcomes and caveats: During validation, the model predicted progression to ophthalmopathy a median of around six months ahead of onset, with 70.59% sensitivity and about 72% specificity. A 13 V-J signature model separated ophthalmopathy from stable hyperthyroidism, with roughly 88% sensitivity and 81.08% specificity in cross-validation and 80%/75% in testing. Most expanded thyroid clonotypes (frequency above 0.001) were also found in blood, which suggests that blood repertoires may mirror thyroid immune responses. Sample size was not statistically predetermined, and investigators were not blinded to group allocation.

The TCR beta CDR3 regions were amplified from the RNA transcripts. The TCR CDR3 was subjected to a first round of RT-PCR using the HTBI primer set and the Qiagen OneStep RT-PCR kit. The libraries were constructed in a second round of multiplex PCR and then size-selected and purified. Libraries were sequenced paired-end with 100 bp reads on an Illumina HiSeq2000. The study's processing was this. SOAPnuke was used to process the raw data, removing reads that contained adapters or uncalled bases, had a mean Phred below 15, or lacked an exact match to the constant primer or identifier. High-quality paired reads were merged with COPE v1.2.5, and unique nucleotide sequences were defined as clonotypes. Clonotypes were aligned to IMGT TRBV, TRBD and TRBJ reference segments using MiTCR v1.1. The analysis included only V-J combinations with a frequency above 0.0001, which together covered 99.2% of the repertoires. The TCS score was defined as the ratio of F50 (clonal expansion) to E x V (chaos), calculated using BLOSUM62-based TCRdist between CDR3 peptides within each V-J. Welch's t-statistics and random forest reduced around 510 V-J features to 13, which were used in a naive Bayes classifier (R e1071). TCRdb reprocessing: public reads trimmed at Q25 with fastp, clones called with MiXCR, in-frame beta chains kept. All rows with the same CDR3 protein become a single entry with the most common DNA and genes. In this record, the V and J calls reflect TCRdb's handling and not the investigators' own analysis. This sample holds hundreds of thousands of distinct CDR3 sequences; more than 15% were observed only once. The ten biggest clones cover roughly 8% of the sample.

Recombination connected TRBV20-1 to TRBJ2-7; D gene: possibly TRBD2, on 6 matching bases. The sequence came from a woman aged 18-29 years with Graves' hyperthyroidism. Sequencing used blood. The CDR3 region has the sequence CSATPSVFYEQYF. The nucleotide sequence is TGCAGTGCTACCCCTAGCGTATTCTACGAGCAGTACTTC.